These 8 T cell receptor beta chains share one sample of origin, sequenced in a study of early T cells in non-severe SARS-CoV-2 infection. TCRdb re-derived calls from the 5' RACE reads in MiXCR, one entry per CDR3 protein. The sample lists 55,000 to 85,000 distinct CDR3 sequences, more than 10% occurring once. Sequencing used whole blood. The receptors originated from an adult who was a healthcare worker with PCR-confirmed SARS-CoV-2 infection or an uninfected control (not recorded which).

This chain uses TRBV30 with TRBJ1-1, with D possibly matching TRBD1 (5 bases). The CDR3 totals 15 residues. CDR1 is GTSNPN and CDR2 is SVGIG in the germline V gene (reference sequence). Trimming left V 4 bases short and J 2 bases short, with 17 bases between. CDR3 nucleotide sequence: TGTGCCTGGACCAGGGATCAACTTGGAAACACTGAAGCTTTCTTT. Its protein product is CAWTRDQLGNTEAFF.

This clonotype has only a few counts. This chain uses TRBV4-1 with TRBJ2-7; 8 bases align to TRBD2. CDR3 length: 15 residues. With 1 base clipped from V and 7 bases from J, the junction kept 9 bases outside the gene matches. The germline CDR1 and CDR2 sequences are MGHRA and YSYEKL. The CDR3 bases are TGCGCCAGCAGCCAAGGGGGAGCGGGAGAGCGAGAGCAGTACTTC. Protein sequence: CASSQGGAGEREQYF.

This clonotype was recorded many times. V usage is TRBV19 and J usage is TRBJ1-4; D is unclear. The CDR3 spans 14 residues. Trimming stripped 2 bases from V and 10 bases from J, with 14 bases between. The germline gives CDR1 LNHDA, CDR2 SQIVND (reference sequence). CDR3 amino acids: CASSISVQTRKLFF. The CDR3 DNA is TGTGCCAGTAGTATATCGGTTCAAACCCGAAAACTGTTTTTT.

This clonotype was counted many times. The gene calls are TRBV7-9 and TRBJ1-3; D is uncertain. The CDR3 sequence is 15 residues long. Trimming stripped 0 bases from V and 0 bases from J, with 6 bases between. Germline CDR1 SEHNR, CDR2 FQNEAQ (reference sequence). CDR3 protein: CASSLAAFSGNTIYF. Here the CDR3 DNA reads TGTGCCAGCAGCTTAGCCGCTTTCTCTGGAAACACCATATATTTT.

This clonotype came up many times. The chain combines TRBV6-2 or TRBV6-3 with TRBJ1-5; the D is unclear. V was clipped by 4 bases and J by 2 bases, with 15 bases between them. CDR3 size: 16 residues. Germline V gene data show CDR1 as MNHEY and CDR2 as SVGEGT. CDR3 protein: CASSSGWGLGNQPQHF. The CDR3 DNA reads as TGTGCCAGCAGTTCAGGATGGGGTTTGGGCAATCAGCCCCAGCATTTT.

The chain has TRBV6-5 and TRBJ1-1; D is ambiguous. This CDR3 has 15 amino acids. Trimming pared 6 bases from V and 4 bases from J, leaving 18 bases between. Germline CDR1 MNHEY, CDR2 SVGAGI. CDR3: CASSPGNVAVTEAFF. The CDR3 DNA reads as TGTGCCAGCAGCCCCGGTAATGTGGCGGTCACTGAAGCTTTCTTT.

This clonotype came up a few times. The rearrangement links TRBV9 to TRBJ1-1, with D hard to call. V was cut by 1 base and J by 0 bases, with 4 bases left in between. CDR3 length: 13 amino acids. Germline V gives CDR1 SGDLS, CDR2 YYNGEE. CDR3 loop: CASSVRMNTEAFF. For the CDR3, the DNA is TGTGCCAGCAGCGTAAGGATGAACACTGAAGCTTTCTTT. Full variable domain (rest looked up from reference TRBV9 and TRBJ1-1): DSGVTQTPKHLITATGQRVTLRCSPRSGDLSVYWYQQSLDQGLQFLIQYYNGEERAKGNILERFSAQQFPDLHSELNLSSLELGDSALYFCASSVRMNTEAFFGQGTRLTVV.

J is TRBJ2-7 and V is TRBV10-3; perhaps TRBD1 as D (6 bases). CDR3 size: 14 residues. Germline V gene sequence: CDR1 ENHRY, CDR2 SYGVKD. V was clipped by 6 bases and J by 1 base, with 13 bases between them. Written as DNA, the CDR3 is TGTGCCATCAGCCAGGGGTTCTTATCCTACGAGCAGTACTTC. It translates to CAISQGFLSYEQYF.